This is a list of T cell receptor beta chains from one sample in a study of cytomegalovirus exposure and HLA in healthy donors. TCRdb's copy holds only in-frame clones and misses some; the assay was immunoSEQ multiplex PCR. The sample records 150,000 to 200,000 clones, almost 80% being singletons. Input material: PBMCs. The receptors were gathered from a man younger than 30 in good health and CMV-seropositive. Both conserved end residues are trimmed from each CDR3. Fields, in order: D gene, V gene, J gene, CDR3 protein. A D gene is named only where the DNA matches it firmly.

d_gene: .
v_gene: TRBV5-6
j_gene: TRBJ1-4
CDR3aa: ASQVAGGANEKLF

d_gene: TRBD1
v_gene: TRBV27
j_gene: TRBJ2-7
CDR3aa: ASRLGQAVSYEQY

d_gene: .
v_gene: TRBV6-5
j_gene: TRBJ1-1
CDR3aa: ASSLTWNTEAF

d_gene: .
v_gene: TRBV7-9
j_gene: TRBJ2-3
CDR3aa: ASSFSAVDTQY

d_gene: .
v_gene: TRBV15
j_gene: TRBJ1-2
CDR3aa: ATSTTGGGGYT

d_gene: TRBD2
v_gene: TRBV10-2
j_gene: TRBJ2-7
CDR3aa: ASSGNLVGGLPFEQY

d_gene: .
v_gene: TRBV27
j_gene: TRBJ2-1
CDR3aa: ASSPQGAYPYNEQF

d_gene: TRBD1
v_gene: TRBV4-1
j_gene: TRBJ1-2
CDR3aa: ASSQEGGDYGYT

d_gene: TRBD1
v_gene: TRBV7-9
j_gene: TRBJ1-2
CDR3aa: ASRDGTGRGGYT

d_gene: .
v_gene: TRBV9
j_gene: TRBJ1-2
CDR3aa: ASSVSVANYGYT